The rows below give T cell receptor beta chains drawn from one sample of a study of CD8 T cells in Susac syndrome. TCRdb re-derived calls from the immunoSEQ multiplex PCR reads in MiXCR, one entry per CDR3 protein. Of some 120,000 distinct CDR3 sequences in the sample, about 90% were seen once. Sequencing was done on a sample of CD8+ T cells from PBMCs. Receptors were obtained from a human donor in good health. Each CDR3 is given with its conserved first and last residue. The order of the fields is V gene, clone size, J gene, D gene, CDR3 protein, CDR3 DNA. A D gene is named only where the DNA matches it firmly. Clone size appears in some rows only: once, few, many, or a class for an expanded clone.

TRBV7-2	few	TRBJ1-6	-	CASSLIMDSPLHF	TGTGCCAGCAGCTTAATTATGGATTCACCCCTCCACTTT
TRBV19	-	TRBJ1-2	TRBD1	CASSPPRQGQERDGYTF	TGTGCCAGTAGTCCCCCTAGACAGGGGCAGGAAAGGGATGGCTACACCTTC
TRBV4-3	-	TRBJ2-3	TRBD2	CASSPGGRGSTDTQYF	TGCGCCAGCAGCCCGGGCGGGCGGGGGAGCACAGATACGCAGTATTTT
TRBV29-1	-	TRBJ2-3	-	CSVRDRITSTDTQYF	TGCAGCGTCCGTGACAGGATCACGAGCACAGATACGCAGTATTTT
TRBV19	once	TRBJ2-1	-	CATRMDSSDEQFF	TGTGCCACCAGGATGGATAGTAGCGATGAGCAGTTCTTC
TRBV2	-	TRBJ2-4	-	CASRAGAKNIQYF	TGTGCCAGCAGGGCGGGGGCCAAAAACATTCAGTACTTC
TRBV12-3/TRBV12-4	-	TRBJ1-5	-	CASTLRAGQYNQPQHF	TGTGCCAGCACCTTACGGGCAGGGCAATACAATCAGCCCCAGCATTTT
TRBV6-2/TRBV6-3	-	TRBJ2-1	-	CASSPGTAGNEQFF	TGTGCCAGCAGTCCCGGGACGGCGGGCAATGAGCAGTTCTTC
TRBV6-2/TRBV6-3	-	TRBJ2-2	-	CASSPLDTGELFF	TGTGCCAGCAGTCCCTTAGACACCGGGGAGCTGTTTTTT
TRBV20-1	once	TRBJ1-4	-	CSASNPVTERLFF	TGCAGTGCTAGTAATCCCGTGACCGAACGACTGTTTTTT
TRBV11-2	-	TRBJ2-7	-	CASSLVTTYEQYF	TGTGCCAGCAGCTTAGTGACAACCTACGAGCAGTACTTC
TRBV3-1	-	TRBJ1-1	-	CASSQDSGWGNEAFF	TGTGCCAGCAGCCAAGATTCAGGCTGGGGAAATGAAGCTTTCTTT
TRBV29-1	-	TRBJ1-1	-	CSVEVKGPTEAFF	TGCAGCGTTGAAGTCAAAGGGCCCACTGAAGCTTTCTTT
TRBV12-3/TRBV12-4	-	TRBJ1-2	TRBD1	CASTYGTGNYGYTF	TGTGCCAGCACCTACGGGACAGGAAACTATGGCTACACCTTC
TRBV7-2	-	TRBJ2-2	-	CASSLASTHAYAGELFF	TGTGCCAGCAGCTTAGCGTCGACACACGCTTATGCCGGGGAGCTGTTTTTT
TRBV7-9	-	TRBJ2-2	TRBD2	CASRGTSGSGNTGELFF	TGTGCCAGCAGGGGGACTAGCGGGAGTGGAAACACCGGGGAGCTGTTTTTT
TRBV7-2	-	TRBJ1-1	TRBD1	CASSSRDRVNTEAFF	TGTGCCAGCAGCTCCCGGGACAGAGTGAACACTGAAGCTTTCTTT
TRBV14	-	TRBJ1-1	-	CASSQDRTVEAFF	TGTGCCAGCAGCCAAGATAGGACAGTAGAAGCTTTCTTT
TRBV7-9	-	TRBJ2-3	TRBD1	CASQPRRGGQFTDTQYF	TGTGCCAGCCAACCCAGGCGAGGGGGCCAGTTCACAGATACGCAGTATTTT
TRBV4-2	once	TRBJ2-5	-	CASSPVEGAQYF	TGTGCCAGCAGCCCAGTCGAGGGGGCCCAGTACTTC
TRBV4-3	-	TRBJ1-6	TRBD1	CASSQDGGQSNSPLHF	TGCGCCAGCAGCCAAGATGGGGGACAGTCGAATTCACCCCTCCACTTT
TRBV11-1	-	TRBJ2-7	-	CASSSGQSYEQYF	TGTGCCAGCAGCTCAGGACAGTCCTACGAGCAGTACTTC
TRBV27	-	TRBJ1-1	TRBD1	CASSLGYRGYTEAFF	TGTGCCAGCAGTTTAGGATACAGGGGATACACTGAAGCTTTCTTT
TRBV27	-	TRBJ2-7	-	CASRGFDGSFYEQYF	TGTGCCAGCAGAGGTTTTGATGGTAGTTTTTACGAGCAGTACTTC
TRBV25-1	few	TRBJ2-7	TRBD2	CASSEWSSGSREQYF	TGTGCCAGCAGTGAATGGTCTAGCGGGAGCAGGGAGCAGTACTTC
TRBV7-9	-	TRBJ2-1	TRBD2	CASSNRRSGGDNEQFF	TGTGCCAGCAGCAATCGAAGAAGCGGGGGGGACAATGAGCAGTTCTTC
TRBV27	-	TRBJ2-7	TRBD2	CASSLSLWGGYEQYF	TGTGCCAGCAGTTTATCCCTCTGGGGGGGGTACGAGCAGTACTTC
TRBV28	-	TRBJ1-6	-	CASSFRDGYNSPLHF	TGTGCCAGCAGTTTCCGGGACGGGTATAATTCACCCCTCCACTTT
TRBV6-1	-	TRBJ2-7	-	CASSEDRNDEQYF	TGTGCCAGCAGTGAAGATAGGAACGACGAGCAGTACTTC
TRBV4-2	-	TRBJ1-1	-	CASSQGRSGVNTEAFF	TGTGCCAGCAGCCAAGGGCGCTCGGGAGTGAACACTGAAGCTTTCTTT
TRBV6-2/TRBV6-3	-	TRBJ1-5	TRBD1	CASSSWDRGPQPQHF	TGTGCCAGCAGTTCGTGGGACAGGGGGCCCCAGCCCCAGCATTTT
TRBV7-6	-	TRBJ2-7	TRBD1	CASSLETTGGHEQYF	TGTGCCAGCAGCTTAGAAACTACAGGGGGCCACGAGCAGTACTTC
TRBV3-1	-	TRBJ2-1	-	CASSLALANEQFF	TGTGCCAGCAGCCTTGCTCTAGCCAATGAGCAGTTCTTC
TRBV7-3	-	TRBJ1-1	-	CASSLRGLEVTEAFF	TGTGCCAGCAGCCTCCGGGGGCTTGAGGTCACTGAAGCTTTCTTT
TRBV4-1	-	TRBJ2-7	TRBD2	CASSPPRPGLAGAEQYF	TGCGCCAGCAGCCCTCCAAGGCCGGGACTAGCGGGAGCCGAGCAGTACTTC
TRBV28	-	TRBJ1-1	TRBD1	CASSLMGQGAFRTEAFF	TGTGCCAGCAGTTTAATGGGGCAGGGGGCGTTTCGGACTGAAGCTTTCTTT
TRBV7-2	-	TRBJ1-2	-	CASSQSGLAASGYTF	TGTGCCAGCAGCCAAAGCGGGCTGGCCGCCAGTGGCTACACCTTC
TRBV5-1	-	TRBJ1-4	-	CASSFSNEKLFF	TGCGCCAGCAGCTTCTCTAATGAAAAACTGTTTTTT
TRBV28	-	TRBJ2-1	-	CASSSLQREFF	TGTGCCAGCAGTTCACTCCAGCGGGAGTTCTTC
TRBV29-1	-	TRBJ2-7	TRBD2	CSARLAGSSYEQYF	TGCAGCGCCAGACTAGCGGGGAGCTCCTACGAGCAGTACTTC